The rows below give T cell receptor beta chains drawn from one sample of a study of blood T cell repertoires in COVID-19. TCRdb's copy holds only in-frame clones and misses some; the assay was immunoSEQ multiplex PCR. The sample has about 240,000 clones; roughly four fifths are singletons. Sequencing was performed on peripheral blood. These receptors all come from a woman in her 70s with acute or convalescent COVID-19. Each CDR3 is given with its conserved first and last residue. A D gene is named only where the DNA matches it firmly. The size entry is marked missing in some rows and otherwise reads once, few, many or a size class.

.	TRBV3-1/TRBV3-2	14	.	TRBJ1-5	TGTGCCAGCAGCCAAGTCGGGGGAGGTCAGCCCCAGCATTTT	CASSQVGGGQPQHF
.	TRBV7-2	17	TRBD2	TRBJ2-5	TGTGCCAGCAGCTTAGCAGGACTAGCGGGGGGTCAAGAGACCCAGTACTTC	CASSLAGLAGGQETQYF
.	TRBV2	15	TRBD1	TRBJ1-2	TGTGCCAGCAGGAGAATACAGGGGGCTTTGGATGGCTACACCTTC	CASRRIQGALDGYTF
.	TRBV3-1/TRBV3-2	14	TRBD2	TRBJ2-1	TGTGCCAGCAGACCGGGGGGAGGGACTGGTGAGCAGTTCTTC	CASRPGGGTGEQFF
.	TRBV7-2	16	TRBD1	TRBJ1-6	TGTGCCAGCAGCTTAGGATCGGACAGGTTTGGTTCACCCCTCCACTTT	CASSLGSDRFGSPLHF
.	TRBV3-1/TRBV3-2	16	.	TRBJ2-5	TGTGCCAGCAGTGTTAGGGGGAGTCTGAACCAAGAGACCCAGTACTTC	CASSVRGSLNQETQYF
.	TRBV21-1	15	.	TRBJ1-5	TGTGCCAGCACAAGGGGGCAGGGACGTGATCAGCCCCAGCATTTT	CASTRGQGRDQPQHF
few	TRBV10-3	14	.	TRBJ1-5	TGTGCCATCAGTGGGGGCCGGGCTGATCAGCCCCAGCATTTT	CAISGGRADQPQHF
few	TRBV5-1	14	TRBD1	TRBJ2-7	TGCGCCAGCACCCAAAACACAGGGGGTAACGAGCAGTACTTC	CASTQNTGGNEQYF
.	TRBV11-3	15	.	TRBJ2-3	TGTGCCAGCAGCTTAACCGGGGTGAAAACAGATACGCAGTATTTT	CASSLTGVKTDTQYF
once	TRBV5-1	14	.	TRBJ1-6	TGCGCCAGCAGCTTTGCCAGGGAAAATTCACCCCTCCACTTT	CASSFARENSPLHF
.	TRBV6-2/TRBV6-3	16	.	TRBJ1-3	TGTGCCAGCAGTTACCATTCAACAGGCCAAGGAAACACCATATATTTT	CASSYHSTGQGNTIYF
.	TRBV12-3/TRBV12-4	13	.	TRBJ1-2	TGTGCCAGCAGTTTAACCGGGGGCTATGGCTACACCTTC	CASSLTGGYGYTF
.	TRBV7-9	15	TRBD1	TRBJ1-4	TGTGCCAGCAGCCAATCCGGGACAGGGCTGAAAAAACTGTTTTTT	CASSQSGTGLKKLFF
once	TRBV19	13	.	TRBJ1-5	TGTGCCACCAAAGGACAGAGCAATCAGCCCCAGCATTTT	CATKGQSNQPQHF
.	TRBV4-3	17	.	TRBJ1-5	TGCGCCAGCAGCCAGGCCGTCCGCGGGAGGAGCAATCAGCCCCAGCATTTT	CASSQAVRGRSNQPQHF
.	TRBV7-2	14	TRBD2	TRBJ2-7	TGTGCCAGCAGCCTTAGCATGCGGGGGTACGAGCAGTACTTC	CASSLSMRGYEQYF
.	TRBV21-1	15	.	TRBJ1-1	TGTGCCAGCAGCCCAACCGGGACAGGGGGCACTGAAGCTTTCTTT	CASSPTGTGGTEAFF
few	TRBV28	12	.	TRBJ2-7	TGTGCCAGCAGACAGACCCCCTACGAGCAGTACTTC	CASRQTPYEQYF
.	TRBV6-5	13	.	TRBJ1-1	TGTGCCAGCAGTTTCCTCCTAGGGACAGAAGCTTTCTTT	CASSFLLGTEAFF
.	TRBV5-1	14	.	TRBJ1-3	TGCGCCAGCAGCTCCGACAGCTCTGGAAACACCATATATTTT	CASSSDSSGNTIYF
.	TRBV6-4	14	.	TRBJ2-1	TGTGCCAGCAGTAATGACTCCCCGTACAATGAGCAGTTCTTC	CASSNDSPYNEQFF
.	TRBV25-1	16	.	TRBJ1-3	TGTGCCAGCAGTGAATATGGCAGGCTCTCTGGAAACACCATATATTTT	CASSEYGRLSGNTIYF
once	TRBV30	11	.	TRBJ2-5	TGTGCCTGGAGTCGAGTGGAGACCCAGTACTTC	CAWSRVETQYF
.	TRBV5-1	15	.	TRBJ1-1	TGCGCCAGCAGCCCTGACGAGGCCGCTGGGACTGAAGCTTTCTTT	CASSPDEAAGTEAFF
.	TRBV10-2	13	.	TRBJ1-1	TGCGCCAGCAGTGACCAGCGGATGGGTGAAGCTTTCTTT	CASSDQRMGEAFF
.	TRBV4-3	15	.	TRBJ2-2	TGCGCCAGCAGCCCCTCAGAGGGATCCACCGGGGAGCTGTTTTTT	CASSPSEGSTGELFF
few	TRBV3-1/TRBV3-2	18	.	TRBJ1-3	TGTGCCAGCAGTTTAAGAGGGCGGGGGAGCGGGTCTGGAAACACCATATATTTT	CASSLRGRGSGSGNTIYF
.	TRBV5-6	14	.	TRBJ2-2	TGTGCCAGCAGCCTTACTCCGAACACCGGGGAGCTGTTTTTT	CASSLTPNTGELFF
.	TRBV5-6	15	TRBD1	TRBJ1-4	TGTGCCAGCAGTTTGACAGGGGGCGATTCGGAAAAACTGTTTTTT	CASSLTGGDSEKLFF
.	TRBV12-3/TRBV12-4	13	TRBD1	TRBJ2-5	TGTGCCAGCAGAAACAGGGGCCAAGAGACCCAGTACTTC	CASRNRGQETQYF
.	TRBV19	14	.	TRBJ1-5	TGTGCCAGTACCCCGAGCGGTATGAGTCAGCCCCAGCATTTT	CASTPSGMSQPQHF
.	TRBV6-2/TRBV6-3	16	.	TRBJ1-5	TGTGCCAGCAGTTACGGGGGCAAAAATTTCAATCAGCCCCAGCATTTT	CASSYGGKNFNQPQHF
.	TRBV10-3	11	TRBD1	TRBJ1-2	TGTGCCATCACCGACAGGGGAGGCTACACCTTC	CAITDRGGYTF
few	TRBV7-9	13	.	TRBJ1-6	TGTGCCAGCAGCGTTTTACAGGGTGGGCCCCTCCACTTT	CASSVLQGGPLHF
.	TRBV10-1	17	TRBD1	TRBJ1-5	TGCGCCAGCAGTCTGGACAGGGGGGAATGGAGCAATCAGCCCCAGCATTTT	CASSLDRGEWSNQPQHF
few	TRBV10-2	15	TRBD2	TRBJ2-3	TGCGCCAGCAGTGAGATAGCGGGGTTCACAGATACGCAGTATTTT	CASSEIAGFTDTQYF
.	TRBV7-8	15	TRBD1	TRBJ1-4	TGTGCCAGCAGCCGCAACAGGGGGATTAATGAAAAACTGTTTTTT	CASSRNRGINEKLFF
.	TRBV19	16	TRBD2	TRBJ2-2	TGTGCCAGTAGACTCGCCCTAGCGGGGGAAACCGGGGAGCTGTTTTTT	CASRLALAGETGELFF
.	TRBV12-5	14	TRBD1	TRBJ2-3	TGTGCTAGTGGTACCGGACAGGGCTCAGATACGCAGTATTTT	CASGTGQGSDTQYF
once	TRBV4-1	19	TRBD1	TRBJ1-2	TGCGCCAGCAGCCAAGCTAGATCGGGACAGGGCATGTCTCGCTATGGCTACACCTTC	CASSQARSGQGMSRYGYTF
once	TRBV6-2/TRBV6-3	15	TRBD2	TRBJ2-1	TGTGCCAGCAGTTACGGCGGGGGGACTGGTAATGAGCAGTTCTTC	CASSYGGGTGNEQFF
.	TRBV4-3	15	TRBD1	TRBJ1-4	TGCGCCAGCAGCCAAGATAGACAGGGGAATGAAAAACTGTTTTTT	CASSQDRQGNEKLFF
.	TRBV3-1/TRBV3-2	13	.	TRBJ2-3	TGTGCCAGCAGCCTCATCAGGGGAGATACGCAGTATTTT	CASSLIRGDTQYF
.	TRBV3-1/TRBV3-2	12	.	TRBJ2-7	TGTGCCAGCAGCCAGGACACCTACGAGCAGTACTTC	CASSQDTYEQYF
.	TRBV3-1/TRBV3-2	15	TRBD1	TRBJ1-4	TGTGCCAGCAGCCTCACGGGACAGGGGAGAGAAAAACTGTTTTTT	CASSLTGQGREKLFF
.	TRBV9	16	.	TRBJ1-6	TGTGCCAGCAGCGTAGGGGCCAGCTCCTATAATTCACCCCTCCACTTT	CASSVGASSYNSPLHF
once	TRBV18	17	.	TRBJ2-3	TGTGCCAGCTCACCACCGGCTAGCTCCAATGATGCAGATACGCAGTATTTT	CASSPPASSNDADTQYF
.	TRBV11-2	15	.	TRBJ2-3	TGTGCCAGCAGCTTCCAGGGGATTGCCACAGATACGCAGTATTTT	CASSFQGIATDTQYF
.	TRBV7-2	15	.	TRBJ1-3	TGTGCCAGCAGCAGCAGGATAGGCTCTGGAAACACCATATATTTT	CASSSRIGSGNTIYF
.	TRBV5-4	15	.	TRBJ1-3	TGTGCCAGCAGCTTGGGCCCGGGCGGGAGGGACACCATATATTTT	CASSLGPGGRDTIYF
.	TRBV2	15	TRBD1	TRBJ1-3	TGTGCCAGCAGTTCGACAGGGGCGAGGGGAAACACCATATATTTT	CASSSTGARGNTIYF
once	TRBV6-2/TRBV6-3	15	.	TRBJ1-3	TGTGCCAGCAGCCCTCAGGGGATCTCTGGAAACACCATATATTTT	CASSPQGISGNTIYF
.	TRBV5-1	15	.	TRBJ2-5	TGCGCCAGCAGCGACATCGGGGGTTCTCAAGAGACCCAGTACTTC	CASSDIGGSQETQYF
.	TRBV28	12	.	TRBJ1-2	TGTGCCAGCAGTTTAAAGGAGGAAGGCTACACCTTC	CASSLKEEGYTF
.	TRBV30	14	.	TRBJ1-1	TGTGCCTGGAGTGGAGGTGGGGGGTTCACTGAAGCTTTCTTT	CAWSGGGGFTEAFF